This TCR beta chain was documented in a study of blood T cell repertoires in COVID-19. Study context: Acute and convalescent COVID-19 specimens originated in the United States, Italy and Spain. T cells, B-cell-depleted T cells, or PBMCs provided the cDNA or gDNA that served as material.

Generated by immunoSEQ multiplex PCR, the TCRdb table keeps only in-frame clones and is missing some. The table includes around 480,000 clones, roughly 87% detected once. V dropped 0 bases and J dropped 4 bases, with 16 bases sitting between them. Per the germline V gene, CDR1 is LGHNT and CDR2 is FRNRAP. This CDR3 contains 17 residues. The study recruited people aged about 18 to 89 years across 24 US areas. Among Cohort 3 donors, those recovered had two negative PCRs, clearance, or symptom resolution. This clone has only a few counts. The chain joins TRBV12-5 to TRBJ1-5; tentatively, D is TRBD1 (5 bases). Sequencing input: PBMCs or T cells enriched from blood (not recorded which). The clonotype was recovered from a woman aged 18-30 years who had recovered from COVID-19. CDR3 DNA: TGTGCTAGTGGTTTGGTAGGTCAGGGTAGCGGAAATCAGCCCCAGCATTTT. It encodes CASGLVGQGSGNQPQHF.